One sample yielded the 6 T cell receptor beta chains listed below, sequenced in a study of blood T cell repertoires in COVID-19. The method was immunoSEQ multiplex PCR; TCRdb's version includes in-frame clones alone and lacks a portion of them. The data hold about 75,000 clones, with 74% observed a single time. The specimen sequenced was peripheral blood. The receptors were gathered from a human donor with acute or convalescent COVID-19. The donor label of this sample is uncertain.

The V and J genes are TRBV30 and TRBJ2-2; TRBD2 might be the D (6 bases). The V and J ends lost 1 base and 5 bases respectively, with 11 bases between them. Per germline, CDR1 GTSNPN and CDR2 SVGIG (reference sequence). This CDR3 contains 14 residues. CDR3 in DNA: TGTGCCTGGAGTGACGGGACTCCAACCGGGGAGCTGTTTTTT. It is translated as CAWSDGTPTGELFF.

The chain carries TRBV2 and TRBJ1-3; D not resolved. V gave up 4 bases and J gave up 4 bases, with 11 bases separating them. This CDR3 contains 14 residues. Germline V lookup: CDR1 SNHLY, CDR2 FYNNEI. The CDR3 loop is CASSGRGIGNTIYF. CDR3 nucleotide sequence: TGTGCCAGCAGTGGCCGGGGTATAGGAAACACCATATATTTT.

This rearrangement joins TRBV3-1 (or the pseudogene TRBV3-2) to TRBJ2-3; maybe TRBD2 (6 bases). Germline V gene data show CDR1 as LGHDT and CDR2 as YNNKEL (reference sequence). V was trimmed by 3 bases and J by 2 bases, leaving 15 bases between them. The CDR3 has 16 residues. The chain's CDR3 is CASSQWVADPTDTQYF. The CDR3 bases are TGTGCCAGCAGCCAGTGGGTAGCGGATCCCACAGATACGCAGTATTTT.

The chain joins TRBV3-1 (or the pseudogene TRBV3-2) to TRBJ1-2; D might be TRBD1 (5 bases). The germline V gene has CDR1 LGHDT and CDR2 YNNKEL (reference sequence). V lost 3 bases and J lost 1, with 12 bases in between. This CDR3 spans 15 amino acids. In DNA, the CDR3 is TGTGCCAGCAGCCACCCCCTCCAGGGTAACTATGGCTACACCTTC. Translation gives CASSHPLQGNYGYTF.

The V gene is TRBV5-5, the J gene TRBJ1-5, with TRBD1 matching over 8 bases. The V segment lost 2 bases and the J segment 7 bases; nucleotides outside the gene matches: 11. Germline V lookup: CDR1 SGHKS, CDR2 YYEKEE (reference sequence). This CDR3 has 16 residues. The CDR3 protein is CASSFSPQGARQPQHF. The DNA of the CDR3 is TGTGCCAGCAGCTTCTCACCTCAGGGGGCGAGGCAGCCCCAGCATTTT.

CDR3 sequence: CASSLASTGGTDTQYF. The CDR3 DNA reads TGTGCCAGCAGCTTAGCCTCGACAGGGGGCACAGATACGCAGTATTTT. This chain joins TRBV7-6 and TRBJ2-3; TRBD1 matches at 8 bases. CDR1 and CDR2 (germline): SGHVS, FNYEAQ. V shed 0 bases and J 1 base; nucleotides not matched to a gene: 3. The CDR3 covers 16 residues.